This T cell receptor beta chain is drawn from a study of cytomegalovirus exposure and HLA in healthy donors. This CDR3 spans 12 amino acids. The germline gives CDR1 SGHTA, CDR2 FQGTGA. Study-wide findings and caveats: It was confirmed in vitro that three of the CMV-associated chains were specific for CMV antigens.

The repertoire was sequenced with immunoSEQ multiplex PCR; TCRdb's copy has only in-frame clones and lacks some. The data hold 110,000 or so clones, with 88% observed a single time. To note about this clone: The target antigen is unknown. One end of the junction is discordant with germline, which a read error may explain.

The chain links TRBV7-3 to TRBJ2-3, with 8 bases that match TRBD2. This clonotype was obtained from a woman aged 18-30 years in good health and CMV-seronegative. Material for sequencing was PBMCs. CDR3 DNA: TGTGCCAGCAGCCCCGGGGGGACTAGGCCCCTTTTT. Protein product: CASSPGGTRPLF.